Listed here are 5 T cell receptor beta chains from one sample, sequenced in a study of blood T cell repertoires in COVID-19. Produced via immunoSEQ multiplex PCR; TCRdb's table is partial and in-frame only. The sample yields approximately 300,000 clones, about 85% seen once. The sequencing sample was made of peripheral blood. All receptors come from a human donor with COVID-19, enrolled during active disease. The donor label of this sample is uncertain.

This sequence joins TRBV27 and TRBJ1-6, with 10 bases matching TRBD1. CDR1 is MNHEY and CDR2 is SMNVEV in the germline V gene (reference sequence). The CDR3 loop spans 15 amino acids. V was clipped by 5 bases and J by 10 bases; unmatched bases: 8. The CDR3 DNA follows: TGTGCCAGCAGTCCAAGACAGGGGGCGGGATCACCCCTCCACTTT. This translates into CASSPRQGAGSPLHF.

A single count supports this clone. The chain carries TRBV28 and TRBJ2-1, with 10 nucleotides matching TRBD1. V dropped 5 bases and J dropped 9; count of bases not matched to a gene: 7. Germline V lookup: CDR1 MDHEN, CDR2 SYDVKM. This CDR3 comprises 14 residues. The CDR3 nucleotides read TGTGCCAGCAGTCCCACCCGGGACAGGGGTGAGCAGTTCTTC. This gives the protein CASSPTRDRGEQFF. The whole variable domain, remainder taken from reference TRBV28 and TRBJ2-1, is DVKVTQSSRYLVKRTGEKVFLECVQDMDHENMFWYRQDPGLGLRLIYFSYDVKMKEKGDIPEGYSVSREKKERFSLILESASTNQTSMYLCASSPTRDRGEQFFGPGTRLTVL.

V is TRBV30 and J is TRBJ1-1, with D unclear. From germline, CDR1 is GTSNPN and CDR2 SVGIG (reference sequence). The V and J ends lost 1 base and 2 bases respectively, with 8 bases between them. The CDR3 has 13 amino acids. The CDR3 coding sequence is TGTGCCTGGAGTGAAATGACAAACACTGAAGCTTTCTTT. Translated: CAWSEMTNTEAFF.

This clone was observed at least ten times. The chain links TRBV7-9 to TRBJ2-1, with a weak D call TRBD1 (5 bases). Trimming took off 2 bases at V and 6 bases at J, with 5 bases between the two ends. This CDR3 comprises 12 residues. In germline, CDR1 is SEHNR, CDR2 FQNEAQ (reference sequence). CDR3 nucleotide sequence: TGTGCCAGCAGCTTAAGGGGCAATGAGCAGTTCTTC. Translating it yields CASSLRGNEQFF.

The chain has TRBV7-2 and TRBJ2-7; tentative D call: TRBD2 (6 bases). Germline-derived CDR1 and CDR2 are SGHTA and FQGNSA. Trimming took 0 bases from V and 5 from J, leaving 17 bases between them. The CDR3 totals 16 residues. The CDR3 bases are TGTGCCAGCAGCTTAGCGGGGTCGGGAGTTGGGCACGAGCAGTACTTC. Translation gives CASSLAGSGVGHEQYF.